The clone carrying this T cell receptor (beta chain) was counted between two and nine times. Per the authors' pipeline: From reference gene primer amplification, estimates of nucleated cell counts were derived. Sequenced by immunoSEQ multiplex PCR; TCRdb stores in-frame clones only, minus some. V, J and clone size were drawn from that table, and D and trimming were deduced from the DNA. The sample includes about 45,000 clones, 75% to 90% of them seen just once. The data were obtained in a study of blood T cell repertoires in COVID-19. Study details: Samples taken during acute and convalescent COVID-19 were collected in the United States, Italy and Spain. Sample material is recorded as cDNA or gDNA derived from T cells, B-cell-depleted T cells, or PBMCs.

The TCR comes from a woman aged 80 or older with active COVID-19. The sequenced sample consisted of peripheral blood.

The CDR3 sequence: CASSLGIGRGRNEQYF. The CDR3 DNA reads as TGTGCCAGCAGCTTAGGTATTGGCAGGGGGAGGAACGAGCAGTACTTC. This sequence joins TRBV7-2 and TRBJ2-7, with D maybe TRBD1 (7 bases). The V and J ends lost 1 base and 5 bases respectively, with 18 bases between them. There are 16 residues in the CDR3. The germline V gene has CDR1 SGHTA and CDR2 FQGNSA.